There are many counts of the clone carrying this TCR beta chain. Its cognate antigen is unknown. These data are taken from a study of T-cell memory formation after mild COVID-19. Study information: Across donors, TCR clusters were largely donor specific. Study-wide findings and caveats: Largely, contracting CD4+ clones fell within CM and EM, and contracting CD8+ clones within EMRA. In pre-infection memory, a portion of responding clones appeared, which suggested that cross-reactive memory joined. Later expanders leaned CD4+, whereas day 15 to 85 contracting clones were balanced CD4/CD8.

The CDR3 has 16 amino acids. Germline CDR1 and CDR2: LGHNA and YNFKEQ. Germline trimming cut 1 base from V and 4 bases from J; bases unmatched to any gene: 0. Using its own MiXCR run on the 5' RACE reads, TCRdb lists one record per CDR3 protein. Of around 340,000 distinct CDR3 sequences in the sample, 13% were seen once. The chain couples TRBV4-2 to TRBJ2-3, with 15 bases that match TRBD2. The source material was PBMCs or a T cell subset sorted from them (not recorded which). The clonotype comes from a man aged 18 to 30 who had mild COVID-19 (a few samples of this study predate the infection). Cell type and time point are not known. The CDR3 DNA is TGTGCCAGCAGCCAAGGGACTAGCGGGGGGGCAGATACGCAGTATTTT. Its protein is CASSQGTSGGADTQYF.